The entry below gives a single T cell receptor beta chain sequence along with its context. Its antigen is unidentified. The entry originates in a study of T-cell memory formation after mild COVID-19. MiXCR was run by TCRdb on the 5' RACE reads, yielding one entry per CDR3 protein. The profile shows a few hundred thousand distinct CDR3 sequences, 28% of them singletons. Regarding the study as a whole: Whereas later expanders leaned CD4+, clones contracting day 15 to 85 showed a balanced CD4/CD8 makeup.

Sequenced sample: PBMCs or a T cell subset sorted from them (not recorded which). This clonotype was obtained from an adult woman who had mild COVID-19 (a few samples of this study predate the infection). Cell type and time point are not known.

CDR3 bases: TGTGCCAGCAGTTACAGGGAGGGAAAACTGTTTTTT. It is translated as CASSYREGKLFF. This chain connects TRBV6-5 to TRBJ1-4, with no clear D. Looked up from germline, CDR1 is MNHEY and CDR2 is SVGAGI. This CDR3 contains 12 residues. V shed 2 bases and J shed 10 bases, with 8 bases lying between them.